Shown below are 10 T cell receptor beta chains from a single sample sequenced in a study of blood T cell repertoires in COVID-19. Assay used: immunoSEQ multiplex PCR; TCRdb lists only in-frame clones, some missing. This sample carries over 70,000 clones, over 60% of them seen once, and the ten largest clones take under 55%. Input material: peripheral blood. These receptors all come from a human donor in a cohort sampled during active COVID-19.

This chain connects TRBV29-1 to TRBJ1-3, with a weak D call TRBD1 (5 bases). This CDR3 region has 14 residues. Deletions cut 4 bases from V and 1 base from J, with 11 bases between. Germline-derived CDR1 and CDR2 are SQVTM and ANQGSEA. The CDR3 region is CSVAHAGSGNTIYF. The CDR3 nucleotides read TGCAGCGTTGCGCATGCAGGGTCTGGAAACACCATATATTTT.

This rearrangement joins TRBV27 to TRBJ2-7; 9 positions match TRBD1. CDR3 length equals 15 residues. Germline CDR1 and CDR2: MNHEY and SMNVEV (reference sequence). The J segment lost 4 bases and the V segment lost 6 bases, leaving 10 bases of the junction unmatched. CDR3 bases: TGTGCCAGCAGGGGAACCGGGACAGGGAGGTACGAGCAGTACTTC. Its translation is CASRGTGTGRYEQYF.

As DNA, the CDR3 is TGTGCCAGCAGCTCCAGACTAGCATCAAACATTCAGTACTTC. Translation: CASSSRLASNIQYF. The rearrangement joins TRBV7-2 to TRBJ2-4, with TRBD2 matching over 7 bases. The V gene end was trimmed by 4 bases and the J gene end by 6 bases; junction bases not matched to a gene: 6. Germline assignment: CDR1 SGHTA and CDR2 FQGNSA. CDR3 size: 14 residues.

V gene TRBV6-1 combines with J gene TRBJ2-5; possibly TRBD2 for D (7 bases). This CDR3 contains 19 residues. V lost 0 bases and J lost 0, with 20 bases in between. Germline lookup yields CDR1 MNHNS and CDR2 SASEGT. CDR3 sequence (DNA): TGTGCCAGCAGTGAAGCTGAGGGGGGGCTTGGAACTTACCAAGAGACCCAGTACTTC. Translation gives CASSEAEGGLGTYQETQYF.

The chain is built from TRBV5-6 and TRBJ2-2; D is ambiguous. V was shortened by 4 bases and J by 0 bases, with 13 bases between the two germline ends. The CDR3 loop spans 16 amino acids. CDR1 and CDR2 from the germline V gene are SGHDT and YYEEEE. The CDR3 bases are TGTGCCAGCAGCGCCCTTGGGCTTTCGAACACCGGGGAGCTGTTTTTT. As protein: CASSALGLSNTGELFF.

V gene TRBV5-6 combines with J gene TRBJ2-3; the D gene is possibly TRBD1 (5 bases). There are 14 residues in the CDR3. From germline, CDR1 is SGHDT and CDR2 YYEEEE. The V and J ends lost 7 bases and 3 bases respectively, with 15 bases between them. The CDR3 loop reads CASEGAIGTDTQYF. The CDR3 DNA follows: TGTGCCAGCGAAGGGGCGATCGGGACAGATACGCAGTATTTT.

This clone was seen a handful of times. The J gene is TRBJ2-3, the V gene TRBV5-1; D is perhaps TRBD2 (6 bases). V was pared by 4 bases and J by 0 bases, with 9 bases between. From germline, CDR1 is SGHRS and CDR2 YFSETQ. The CDR3 is 14 residues long. In DNA, the CDR3 is TGCGCCAGCAGCACAGCGGGCAGCACAGATACGCAGTATTTT. It translates to CASSTAGSTDTQYF.

This chain connects TRBV24-1 to TRBJ2-1, with TRBD2 identical over 13 bases. The CDR3 runs 16 residues. Germline lookup yields CDR1 KGHDR and CDR2 SFDVKD. V dropped 3 bases and J dropped 6; count of bases not matched to a gene: 4. The CDR3 is CATSDTGTSGVNEQFF. As DNA, the CDR3 is TGTGCCACCAGTGATACCGGGACTAGCGGGGTCAATGAGCAGTTCTTC.

The chain links TRBV7-6 to TRBJ2-2; 7 positions match TRBD2. This CDR3 has 11 residues. Germline V gives CDR1 SGHVS, CDR2 FNYEAQ. V shed 8 bases and J 7 bases; nucleotides not matched to a gene: 1. CDR3 DNA sequence: TGTGCCAGCCGGGGGGACGGGGAGCTGTTTTTT. Its protein product is CASRGDGELFF.

The rearrangement uses TRBV30 and TRBJ2-1, with TRBD2 as a possible D gene (5 bases). The V and J ends lost 3 bases and 0 bases respectively, with 12 bases between them. Germline lookup yields CDR1 GTSNPN and CDR2 SVGIG (reference sequence). CDR3 length: 15 amino acids. Written as DNA, the CDR3 is TGTGCCTGGAGCGGAGGACCGAGCTCCTACAATGAGCAGTTCTTC. Translated, it gives CAWSGGPSSYNEQFF. Looking up the rest from reference TRBV30 and TRBJ2-1 gives the full variable domain: SQTIHQWPATLVQPVGSPLSLECTVEGTSNPNLYWYRQAAGRGLQLLFYSVGIGQISSEVPQNLSASRPQDRQFILSSKKLLLSDSGFYLCAWSGGPSSYNEQFFGPGTRLTVL.